A selection of T cell receptor beta chains follows, all from one sample in a study of CD4 T cells in relation to SARS-CoV-2 and coronaviruses. TCRdb's table, derived via immunoSEQ multiplex PCR, lists solely in-frame clones and lacks some. The data show under 20,000 clones, around three quarters seen once. Which antigens these TCRs recognize remains unknown. Source material: CD4+ T cells from PBMCs, cultured in vitro. These receptors came from a human donor in good health. CDR3s include the opening cysteine and the closing phenylalanine or tryptophan. Fields, in order: J gene, clone size, V gene, D gene, CDR3 DNA, CDR3 protein. The D gene is left open where the match is weak. Size values are once, few and many counts, or a class for expanded clones, and some rows have none.

>TRBJ1-2|.|TRBV5-6|.
TGTGCCAGCAGCGTGGGGACCACCAGCCTCTACACCTTC
CASSVGTTSLYTF
>TRBJ2-3|.|TRBV2|.
TGTGCCAGCGGTTTCGCCGGACGATACACAGATACGCAGTATTTT
CASGFAGRYTDTQYF
>TRBJ2-5|.|TRBV7-2|.
TGTGCCAGCAGCCCCCCCAGTTCGAGGACCCAGTACTTC
CASSPPSSRTQYF
>TRBJ1-6|few|TRBV4-3|.
TGCGCCAGCAGCCGGGACCGCCATAATTCACCCCTCCACTTT
CASSRDRHNSPLHF
>TRBJ1-2|once|TRBV13|.
TGTGCCAGCAGCACCCGTCGAATTGGGCGTGGCTACACCTTC
CASSTRRIGRGYTF
>TRBJ2-7|.|TRBV7-8|TRBD2
TGTGCCAGCAGCATAGGACTAGCGAACGAGCAGTACTTC
CASSIGLANEQYF
>TRBJ1-2|once|TRBV7-2|.
TGTGCCAGCAGGCGAGGGGGTAACTATGGCTACACCTTC
CASRRGGNYGYTF
>TRBJ2-1|.|TRBV5-4|TRBD2
TGTGCCAGCAGCTTTAACATAGCGGGAGTGGGTGAGCAGTTCTTC
CASSFNIAGVGEQFF
>TRBJ2-3|.|TRBV3-1/TRBV3-2|.
TGTGCCAGCAGCCTTCGACTATATACGCAGTATTTT
CASSLRLYTQYF
>TRBJ1-5|.|TRBV6-2/TRBV6-3|.
TGTGCCAGCAGTTACGGGACGCAATATCAGCCCCAGCATTTT
CASSYGTQYQPQHF
>TRBJ2-5|.|TRBV3-1/TRBV3-2|TRBD2
TGTGCCAGCAGCCAAGATTTCCTCGAGTTGGGGGGGGAGACCCAGTACTTC
CASSQDFLELGGETQYF
>TRBJ2-3|.|TRBV7-7|.
TGTGCTAGCAGCTTAGGTCCGGTGGATACGCAGTATTTT
CASSLGPVDTQYF
>TRBJ2-1|.|TRBV7-2|.
TGTGCCAGCAGCTTAGTGCCTAGCAGCCCCTACAATGAGCAGTTCTTC
CASSLVPSSPYNEQFF
>TRBJ1-3|.|TRBV6-5|.
TGTGCCAGCAGTTACTCGAGCCGGTCCTCTGGAAACACCATATATTTT
CASSYSSRSSGNTIYF
>TRBJ2-5|once|TRBV7-9|.
TGTGCCAGCAGCTTGACCAGCTTTATCCAGTACTTC
CASSLTSFIQYF
>TRBJ1-6|.|TRBV19|.
TGTGCCAGTAGTATCCTGGGGGCGGAAAATTCACCCCTCCACTTT
CASSILGAENSPLHF
>TRBJ1-2|.|TRBV23-1|TRBD1
TGCGCCAGTCCCGACGGACAGGGGAGACTCAGTTCTGGCTACACCTTC
CASPDGQGRLSSGYTF
>TRBJ2-6|.|TRBV7-9|.
TGTGCCAGCACCAGAAGCTCTGGGGCCAACGTCCTGACTTTC
CASTRSSGANVLTF
>TRBJ1-1|once|TRBV7-9|TRBD1
TGTGCCAGCAGCTCGAATACAGGGGGCTATAATGAAGCTTTCTTT
CASSSNTGGYNEAFF
>TRBJ2-3|.|TRBV5-4|TRBD2
TGTGCCAGCAAGACACGGGGACTAGCGGGGGCCCCAGATACGCAGTATTTT
CASKTRGLAGAPDTQYF
>TRBJ1-2|.|TRBV5-8|.
TGTGCCAGCAGCTTTGGGGGGTCCTATGGCTACACCTTC
CASSFGGSYGYTF
>TRBJ1-2|.|TRBV7-9|.
TGTGCCAGCAGCTCCTATGGCTACACCTTC
CASSSYGYTF
>TRBJ1-5|.|TRBV11-2|TRBD1
TGTGCCAGCACCCGGGGACAGCAGGATCAGCCCCAGCATTTT
CASTRGQQDQPQHF
>TRBJ1-5|once|TRBV6-5|.
TGTGCCAGCAGTTACTCTCACAGCAATCAGCCCCAGCATTTT
CASSYSHSNQPQHF
>TRBJ1-1|.|TRBV6-2/TRBV6-3|.
TGTGCCAGCAGTTCGGGCAGGAACACTGAAGCTTTCTTT
CASSSGRNTEAFF
>TRBJ1-2|once|TRBV10-3|.
TGTGCCATCAGTGAGTCACTCTTCCCCAGGTCTAGGTATGGCTACACCTTC
CAISESLFPRSRYGYTF
>TRBJ2-3|.|TRBV4-3|TRBD2
TGCGCCAGCTCTCGACTAGCGGGAGCAGGCACAGATACGCAGTATTTT
CASSRLAGAGTDTQYF
>TRBJ2-1|.|TRBV6-2/TRBV6-3|TRBD2
TGTGCCAGCAGCCGCCCCCTGCTAGCGGGGGGGCGTCGGAATGAGCAGTTCTTC
CASSRPLLAGGRRNEQFF
>TRBJ2-7|.|TRBV5-4|TRBD2
TGTGCCAGCAGCTTGGCGGGACTAGTTGGCGAGCAGTACTTC
CASSLAGLVGEQYF
>TRBJ1-1|.|TRBV5-6|.
TGTGCCAGCAGCACAAACAGCGGTTCGAACACTGAAGCTTTCTTT
CASSTNSGSNTEAFF
>TRBJ1-4|.|TRBV4-3|.
TGCGCCAGCAGCCAAGGGGAACGGACGACTAATGAAAAACTGTTTTTT
CASSQGERTTNEKLFF
>TRBJ2-1|once|TRBV19|TRBD2
TGTGCCAGTAGTATGATATATATCGGGGGGGGGTCGGCCTACAATGAGCAGTTCTTC
CASSMIYIGGGSAYNEQFF